This TCR beta chain is from a study of shared clonotypes between healthy human individuals. Naive CD8 isolation took CD45RO-negative cells positively selected for CCR7 and excluded terminally differentiated effector memory CD45RA+ cells. Trimming stripped 5 bases from V and 5 bases from J, with 25 bases between. CDR1 and CDR2 from the germline V gene are MDHEN and SYDVKM. The CDR3 totals 17 residues. The data were produced by immunoSEQ multiplex PCR, yet TCRdb's version contains in-frame clones alone and is incomplete. This sample carries about 2.2 million clones, about 94% of them seen once, and the ten largest clones take approximately 1.6%.

This chain joins TRBV28 and TRBJ2-7; tentative D call: TRBD1 (7 bases). The clonotype was recovered from a man aged 18 to 29 in good health. Some clones in this sample may be carry-over from other donors' samples. The sequenced material came from naive CD8+ T cells from PBMCs. The CDR3: CASSTGPLEGARHEQYF. The CDR3 DNA reads as TGTGCCAGCAGTACAGGCCCATTGGAGGGGGCGCGTCACGAGCAGTACTTC.